These T cell receptor beta chains were read from a single sample in a study of early T cells in non-severe SARS-CoV-2 infection. One entry per CDR3 protein, called by TCRdb with MiXCR from the 5' RACE reads. The sample includes 20,000 to 30,000 distinct CDR3 sequences, more than 3.5% seen only once; the top ten take approximately 15%. The specimen was whole blood. The source is an adult who was a healthcare worker with PCR-confirmed SARS-CoV-2 infection or an uninfected control (not recorded which). The CDR3 runs from the conserved cysteine through the conserved F or W. The order of the fields is D gene, J gene, clone size, V gene, CDR3 DNA, CDR3 protein. D genes are given only for firm matches. The size field is filled for only some rows; it gives once, few, many or a size class.

>TRBD2|TRBJ2-7|many|TRBV4-2
TGTGCCAGCAGCCAAGATATAGCGGGTCTACCCTACGAGCAGTACTTC
CASSQDIAGLPYEQYF
>TRBD1|TRBJ1-1|many|TRBV11-2
TGTGCCAGCAGCTTAGGGGGACAGGGGGCTTTCTTT
CASSLGGQGAFF
>TRBD1|TRBJ2-7|many|TRBV6-1
TGTGCCAGCAAAGACGGACAGGGTCTTTCCTACGAGCAGTACTTC
CASKDGQGLSYEQYF
>-|TRBJ1-4|many|TRBV7-9
TGTGCCAGCAGCCGGGGGGCCACACCTAATGAAAAACTGTTTTTT
CASSRGATPNEKLFF
>-|TRBJ2-7|many|TRBV11-3
TGTGCCAGCAGCTTAAACGCGGTGGGCAGTTCTCAGCAGTACTTC
CASSLNAVGSSQQYF
>-|TRBJ2-3|many|TRBV7-9
TGTGCCAGCAACCCGCCCGGGTTCTCGGGCACAGATACGCAGTATTTT
CASNPPGFSGTDTQYF
>TRBD1|TRBJ2-5|many|TRBV18
TGTGCCAGCTCACCTCCACAGGGGCCGGGACAAGAGACCCAGTACTTC
CASSPPQGPGQETQYF
>-|TRBJ2-4|-|TRBV7-2
TGTGCCAGCAGCTCAGCTGGCATTCAGTACTTC
CASSSAGIQYF
>TRBD2|TRBJ2-5|many|TRBV20-1
TGCAGTGCTAGTTTAACTAGCGGCTCCCTCCAAGAGACCCAGTACTTC
CSASLTSGSLQETQYF
>TRBD2|TRBJ2-1|medium-sized|TRBV7-2
TGTGCCAGCAGCTTACGGGCCGGGACTACCAATGAGCAGTTCTTC
CASSLRAGTTNEQFF
>-|TRBJ1-5|many|TRBV18
TGTGCCAGCTCACCAACAGGAGGTAGCAATCAGCCCCAGCATTTT
CASSPTGGSNQPQHF
>-|TRBJ1-1|many|TRBV7-2
TGTGCCAGCAGCTTAGCGGCCCAAGGGACTGAAGCTTTCTTT
CASSLAAQGTEAFF
>-|TRBJ2-7|many|TRBV2
TGTGCCAGCAGTGAAGCGCGGCAGGTTGACGAGCAGTACTTC
CASSEARQVDEQYF
>TRBD1|TRBJ2-7|many|TRBV20-1
TGCAGTGCCATAAATTGGGAACAGGGGAGCTCCTACGAGCAGTACTTC
CSAINWEQGSSYEQYF
>-|TRBJ2-2|-|TRBV3-1
TGTGCCAGCAGCCAAGCTAGCACCGGGGAGCTGTTTTTT
CASSQASTGELFF
>-|TRBJ2-5|-|TRBV3-1
TGTGCCAGCAGCCAAGATAGGGGCTCCCAAGAGACCCAGTACTTC
CASSQDRGSQETQYF
>-|TRBJ2-5|many|TRBV18
TGTGCCAGCTCACCGAGCAGGGTAGGCCAAGAGACCCAGTACTTC
CASSPSRVGQETQYF
>-|TRBJ2-3|many|TRBV28
TGTGCCAGCATCCCAGGCGGGCCAGGAGATACGCAGTATTTT
CASIPGGPGDTQYF
>TRBD2|TRBJ2-1|many|TRBV27
TGTGCCAGCAGCACTAGCGGGAGATCTCTACAGAGCAATGAGCAGTTCTTC
CASSTSGRSLQSNEQFF
>-|TRBJ1-6|few|TRBV5-1
TGCGCCACACGACAGGACATAAATTCACCCCTCCACTTT
CATRQDINSPLHF
>TRBD2|TRBJ2-4|many|TRBV7-8
TGTGCCAGCAGCTTGACTAGCGGGAGATCCAAAAACATTCAGTACTTC
CASSLTSGRSKNIQYF
>TRBD2|TRBJ2-7|many|TRBV4-2
TGTGCCAGCAGCCAAGGACTAGCGGGTGGACCCTACGAGCAGTACTTC
CASSQGLAGGPYEQYF
>-|TRBJ2-6|many|TRBV20-1
TGCAGTGCTAGAGATCTTACCCAAACCTCTGGGGCCAACGTCCTGACTTTC
CSARDLTQTSGANVLTF
>-|TRBJ2-7|-|TRBV12-3/TRBV12-4
TGTGCCAGCAGTCCCTTCCCATCCGAGCAGTACTTC
CASSPFPSEQYF
>-|TRBJ2-1|few|TRBV15
TGTGCCACCAGCATCCAGCGGCGGAATGAGCAGTTCTTC
CATSIQRRNEQFF
>TRBD1|TRBJ1-4|-|TRBV28
TGTGCCAGCAGGGAACTCGGGACAGCTAATGAAAAACTGTTTTTT
CASRELGTANEKLFF
>TRBD1|TRBJ2-7|many|TRBV20-1
TGCAGTACCCAGGGGGCGCTTCCCGAGCAGTACTTC
CSTQGALPEQYF
>-|TRBJ2-5|many|TRBV29-1
TGCAGCGTTGGGGCAGGGTCCCTCCAAGAGACCCAGTACTTC
CSVGAGSLQETQYF
>TRBD1|TRBJ1-1|many|TRBV6-5
TGTGCCAGCAGTTACCTCTCTACCGGGACAGGAGATGAAGCTTTCTTT
CASSYLSTGTGDEAFF
>-|TRBJ1-4|-|TRBV4-2
TGTGCCAGCAGCCAAGGAGGAGGGAATTATGAAAAACTGTTTTTT
CASSQGGGNYEKLFF
>TRBD1|TRBJ1-4|-|TRBV29-1
TGCAGCGTTCAGGACAGGGCGAGTTCCGGTGAAAAACTGTTTTTT
CSVQDRASSGEKLFF